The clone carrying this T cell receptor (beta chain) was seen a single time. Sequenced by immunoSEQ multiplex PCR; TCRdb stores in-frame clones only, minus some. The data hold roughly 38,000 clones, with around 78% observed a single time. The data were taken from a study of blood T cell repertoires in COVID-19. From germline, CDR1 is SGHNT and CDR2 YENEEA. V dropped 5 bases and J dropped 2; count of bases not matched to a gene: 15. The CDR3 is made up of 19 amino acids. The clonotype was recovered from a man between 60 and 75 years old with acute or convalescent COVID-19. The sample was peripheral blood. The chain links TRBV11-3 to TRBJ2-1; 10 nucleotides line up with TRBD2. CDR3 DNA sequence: TGTGCCAGCAGCCAAGAAGGGATAGCGGGAGGTAAAGCCTACAATGAGCAGTTCTTC. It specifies CASSQEGIAGGKAYNEQFF. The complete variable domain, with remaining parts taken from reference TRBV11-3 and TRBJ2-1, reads EAGVVQSPRYKIIEKKQPVAFWCNPISGHNTLYWYLQNLGQGPELLIRYENEEAVDDSQLPKDRFSAERLKGVDSTLKIQPAELGDSAVYLCASSQEGIAGGKAYNEQFFGPGTRLTVL.